This passage covers 5 T cell receptor beta chains from one sample sequenced in a study of STAT3 mutations in large granular lymphocyte leukemia. These receptors are not linked to any known antigen. Study-wide results and caveats: In T-cell large granular lymphocyte leukemia, about half of patients showed multiple immunodominant subclonotypes.

Clones were read by immunoSEQ multiplex PCR, and TCRdb kept only the in-frame ones, dropping some. The table has under 10,000 clones, roughly 90% seen once. Sequencing was carried out using peripheral blood mononuclear cells. The receptors come from an elderly man with T-cell large granular lymphocyte leukemia. Some clones in this sample may be carry-over from other donors' samples.

CDR3 nucleotide sequence: TGTGCCAGCAGCCCAGGAGGGGGGGTGAGGTACGAGCAGTACTTC. It specifies CASSPGGGVRYEQYF. The rearrangement uses TRBV5-4 and TRBJ2-7; tentatively, D is TRBD2 (7 bases). Germline CDR1 and CDR2: SGHNT and YYREEE (reference sequence). V was shortened by 4 bases and J by 4 bases, with 18 bases between the two germline ends. CDR3 length equals 15 residues.

The chain recombines TRBV30 with TRBJ1-4; TRBD1 matches at 7 bases. Losses at the gene ends were 5 bases for V and 0 bases for J; bases not matched to a gene: 6. Germline V gene sequence: CDR1 GTSNPN, CDR2 SVGIG (reference sequence). The CDR3 runs 15 residues. The CDR3 protein is CAWGRTGATNEKLFF. The DNA for the CDR3 is TGTGCCTGGGGGAGGACAGGAGCAACTAATGAAAAACTGTTTTTT.

The V gene is TRBV30, the J gene TRBJ2-2, with TRBD1 identical over 8 bases. The V and J ends lost 7 bases and 3 bases, in that order; junction bases with no gene match: 1. The CDR3 consists of 12 residues. Germline-derived CDR1 and CDR2 are GTSNPN and SVGIG (reference sequence). Written as DNA, the CDR3 is TGTGCCTCGACAGGGGACACCGGGGAGCTGTTTTTT. This gives the protein CASTGDTGELFF.

For the CDR3, the DNA is TGTGCCAGCACGTCCGGGACAGCAACAGATACGCAGTATTTT. This sequence encodes CASTSGTATDTQYF. The genes are TRBV27 and TRBJ2-3, with 7 positions matching TRBD1. Germline lookup yields CDR1 MNHEY and CDR2 SMNVEV (reference sequence). Trimming cost V 7 bases and J 3 bases; bases outside gene matches: 7. The CDR3 covers 14 residues.

This clone was detected only a few times. The chain carries TRBV11-2 and TRBJ2-7; the D call may be TRBD1 or TRBD2 (5 bases each). The V gene lost 2 bases and the J gene lost 6 bases, with 17 bases spanning the gap. This CDR3 comprises 15 residues. In germline, CDR1 is SGHAT, CDR2 FQNNGV. The CDR3 protein is CASSLYGAGRAEQYF. The CDR3 coding sequence is TGTGCCAGCAGCTTATACGGGGCCGGGCGAGCCGAGCAGTACTTC.